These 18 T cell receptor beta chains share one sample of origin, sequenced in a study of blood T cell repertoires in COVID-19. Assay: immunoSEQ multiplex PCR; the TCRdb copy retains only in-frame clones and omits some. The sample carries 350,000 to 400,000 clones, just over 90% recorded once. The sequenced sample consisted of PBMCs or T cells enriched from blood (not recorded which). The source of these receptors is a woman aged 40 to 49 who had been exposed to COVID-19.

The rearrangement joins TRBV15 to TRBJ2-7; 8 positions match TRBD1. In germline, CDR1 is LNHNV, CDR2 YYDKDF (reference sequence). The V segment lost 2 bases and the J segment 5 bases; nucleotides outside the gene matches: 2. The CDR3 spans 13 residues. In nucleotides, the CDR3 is TGTGCCACCAGCAGAACGACAGGGGACGAGCAGTACTTC. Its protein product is CATSRTTGDEQYF. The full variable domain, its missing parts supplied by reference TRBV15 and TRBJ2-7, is DAMVIQNPRYQVTQFGKPVTLSCSQTLNHNVMYWYQQKSSQAPKLLFHYYDKDFNNEADTPDNFQSRRPNTSFCFLDIRSPGLGDTAMYLCATSRTTGDEQYFGPGTRLTVT.

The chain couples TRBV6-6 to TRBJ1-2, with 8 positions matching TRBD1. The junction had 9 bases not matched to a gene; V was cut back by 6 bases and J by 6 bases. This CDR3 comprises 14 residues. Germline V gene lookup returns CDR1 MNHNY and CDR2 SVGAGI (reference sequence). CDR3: CASRIKGQGHGYTF. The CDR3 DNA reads TGTGCCAGCAGAATTAAAGGACAGGGCCATGGCTACACCTTC.

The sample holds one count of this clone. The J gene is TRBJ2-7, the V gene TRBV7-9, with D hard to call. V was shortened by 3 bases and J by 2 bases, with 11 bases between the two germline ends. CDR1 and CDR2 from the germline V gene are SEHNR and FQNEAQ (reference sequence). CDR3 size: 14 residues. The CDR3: CASSFDLTTYEQYF. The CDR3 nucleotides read TGTGCCAGCAGCTTCGATCTAACGACCTACGAGCAGTACTTC.

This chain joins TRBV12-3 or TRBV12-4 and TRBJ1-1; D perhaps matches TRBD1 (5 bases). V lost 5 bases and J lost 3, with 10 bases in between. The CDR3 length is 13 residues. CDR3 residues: CASSTRGDTEAFF. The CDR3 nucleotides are TGTGCCAGCAGTACACGGGGGGACACTGAAGCTTTCTTT.

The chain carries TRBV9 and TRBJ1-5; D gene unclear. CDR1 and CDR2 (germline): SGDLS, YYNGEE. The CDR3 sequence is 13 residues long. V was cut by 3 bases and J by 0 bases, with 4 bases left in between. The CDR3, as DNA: TGTGCCAGCAGCGCTTATAGCAATCAGCCCCAGCATTTT. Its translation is CASSAYSNQPQHF.

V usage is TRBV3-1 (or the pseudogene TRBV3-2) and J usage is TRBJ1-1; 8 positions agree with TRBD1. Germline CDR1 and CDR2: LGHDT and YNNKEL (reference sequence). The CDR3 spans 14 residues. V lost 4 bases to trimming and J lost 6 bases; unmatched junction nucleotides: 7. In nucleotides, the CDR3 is TGTGCCAGCAGCCGCAGAACAGGGGGGGCTGAAGCTTTCTTT. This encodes CASSRRTGGAEAFF.

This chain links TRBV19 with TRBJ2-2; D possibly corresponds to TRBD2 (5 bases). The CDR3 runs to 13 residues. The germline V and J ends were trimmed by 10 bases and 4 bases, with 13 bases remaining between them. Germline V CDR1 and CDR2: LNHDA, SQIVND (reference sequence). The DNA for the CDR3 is TGTGCCACCCTCCCGGGAACCACCGGGGAGCTGTTTTTT. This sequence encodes CATLPGTTGELFF. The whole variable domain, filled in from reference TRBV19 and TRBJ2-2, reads DGGITQSPKYLFRKEGQNVTLSCEQNLNHDAMYWYRQDPGQGLRLIYYSQIVNDFQKGDIAEGYSVSREKKESFPLTVTSAQKNPTAFYLCATLPGTTGELFFGEGSRLTVL.

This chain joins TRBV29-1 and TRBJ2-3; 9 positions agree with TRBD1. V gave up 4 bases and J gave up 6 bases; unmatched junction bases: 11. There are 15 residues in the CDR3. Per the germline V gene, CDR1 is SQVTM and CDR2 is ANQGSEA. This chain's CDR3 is CSVADRGVGMDTQYF. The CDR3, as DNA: TGCAGCGTTGCGGACAGGGGAGTTGGTATGGATACGCAGTATTTT.

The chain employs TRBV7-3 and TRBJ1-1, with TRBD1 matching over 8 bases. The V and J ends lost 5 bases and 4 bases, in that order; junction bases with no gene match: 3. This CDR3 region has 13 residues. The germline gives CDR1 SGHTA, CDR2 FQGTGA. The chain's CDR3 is CASSPDRVTEAFF. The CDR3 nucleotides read TGTGCCAGCAGCCCGGACAGGGTCACTGAAGCTTTCTTT.

CDR3 in amino acids: CAISTTGNTEAFF. The CDR3 region has the DNA TGTGCCATCAGTACTACAGGGAACACTGAAGCTTTCTTT. V is TRBV10-3 and J is TRBJ1-1; weak D call: TRBD1 (5 bases). V dropped 5 bases and J dropped 1 base, with 8 bases sitting between them. CDR1 and CDR2 from the germline V gene are ENHRY and SYGVKD. This CDR3 is built from 13 residues.

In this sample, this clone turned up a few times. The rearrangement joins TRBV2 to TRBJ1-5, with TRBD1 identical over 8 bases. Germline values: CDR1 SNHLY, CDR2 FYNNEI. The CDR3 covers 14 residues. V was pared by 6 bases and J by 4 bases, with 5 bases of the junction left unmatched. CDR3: CASRTTGENQPQHF. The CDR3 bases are TGTGCCAGCAGGACGACAGGGGAAAATCAGCCCCAGCATTTT.

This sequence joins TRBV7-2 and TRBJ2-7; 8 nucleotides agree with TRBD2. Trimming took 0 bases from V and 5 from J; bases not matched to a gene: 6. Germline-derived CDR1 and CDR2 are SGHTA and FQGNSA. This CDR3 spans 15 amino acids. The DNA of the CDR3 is TGTGCCAGCAGCTTAGCAAGCGGGAGCGCCGACGAGCAGTACTTC. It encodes CASSLASGSADEQYF.

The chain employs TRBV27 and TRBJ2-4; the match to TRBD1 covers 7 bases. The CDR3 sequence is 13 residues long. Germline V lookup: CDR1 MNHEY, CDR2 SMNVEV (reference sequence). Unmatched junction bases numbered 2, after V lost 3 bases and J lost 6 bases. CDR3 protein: CASSFAGGNIQYF. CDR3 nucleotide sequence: TGTGCCAGCAGTTTTGCAGGGGGAAACATTCAGTACTTC.

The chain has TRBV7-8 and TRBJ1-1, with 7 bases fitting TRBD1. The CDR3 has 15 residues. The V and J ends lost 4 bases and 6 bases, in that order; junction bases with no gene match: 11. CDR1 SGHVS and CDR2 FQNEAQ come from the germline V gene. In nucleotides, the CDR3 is TGTGCCAGCAGCTCGAAAGACAGGGTTGACCCTGAAGCTTTCTTT. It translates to CASSSKDRVDPEAFF.

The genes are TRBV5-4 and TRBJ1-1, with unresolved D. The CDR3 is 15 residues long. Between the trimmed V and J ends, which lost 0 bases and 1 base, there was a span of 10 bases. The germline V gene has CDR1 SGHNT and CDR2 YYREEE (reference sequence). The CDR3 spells CASSLARGRNTEAFF. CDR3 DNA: TGTGCCAGCAGCTTGGCAAGAGGGCGGAACACTGAAGCTTTCTTT.

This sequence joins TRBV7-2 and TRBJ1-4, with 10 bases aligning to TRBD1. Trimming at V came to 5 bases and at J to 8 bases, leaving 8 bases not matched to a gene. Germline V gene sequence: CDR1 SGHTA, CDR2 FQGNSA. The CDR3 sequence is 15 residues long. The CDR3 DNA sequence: TGTGCCAGCAGCCGGTCCGTGGGACAGGGGGAAAAACTGTTTTTT. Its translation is CASSRSVGQGEKLFF.

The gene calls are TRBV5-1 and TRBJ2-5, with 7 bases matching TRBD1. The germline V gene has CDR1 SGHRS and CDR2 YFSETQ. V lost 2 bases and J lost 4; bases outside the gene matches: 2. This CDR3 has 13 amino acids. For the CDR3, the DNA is TGCGCCAGCAGCTTTGCAGGGGGAGAGACCCAGTACTTC. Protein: CASSFAGGETQYF.

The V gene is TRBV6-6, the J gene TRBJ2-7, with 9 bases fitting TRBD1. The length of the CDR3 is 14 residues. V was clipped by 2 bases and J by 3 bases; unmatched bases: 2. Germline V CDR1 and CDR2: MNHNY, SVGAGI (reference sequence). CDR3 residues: CASSYGTGNYEQYF. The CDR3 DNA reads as TGTGCCAGCAGTTACGGGACAGGGAACTACGAGCAGTACTTC.